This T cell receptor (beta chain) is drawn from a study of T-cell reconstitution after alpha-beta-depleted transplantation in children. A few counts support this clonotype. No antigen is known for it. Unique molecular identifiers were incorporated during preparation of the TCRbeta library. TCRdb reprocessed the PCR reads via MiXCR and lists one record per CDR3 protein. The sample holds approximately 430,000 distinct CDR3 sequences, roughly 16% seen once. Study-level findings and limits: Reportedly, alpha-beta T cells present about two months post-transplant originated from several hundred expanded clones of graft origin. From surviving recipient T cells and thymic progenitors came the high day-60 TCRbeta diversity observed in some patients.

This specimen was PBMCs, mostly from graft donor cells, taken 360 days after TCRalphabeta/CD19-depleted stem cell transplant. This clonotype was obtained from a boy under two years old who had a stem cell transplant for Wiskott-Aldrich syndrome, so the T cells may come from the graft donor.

CDR3 loop: CASSYRYRAAYEQYF. Here the CDR3 DNA reads TGTGCCAGCAGTTATCGTTACAGGGCCGCCTACGAGCAGTACTTC. The chain joins TRBV6-5 to TRBJ2-7; TRBD1 is a possible D gene (6 bases). The V end was cut by 3 bases, the J end by 2 bases, with 14 bases between. This CDR3 is built from 15 residues. CDR1 is MNHEY and CDR2 is SVGAGI in the germline V gene.